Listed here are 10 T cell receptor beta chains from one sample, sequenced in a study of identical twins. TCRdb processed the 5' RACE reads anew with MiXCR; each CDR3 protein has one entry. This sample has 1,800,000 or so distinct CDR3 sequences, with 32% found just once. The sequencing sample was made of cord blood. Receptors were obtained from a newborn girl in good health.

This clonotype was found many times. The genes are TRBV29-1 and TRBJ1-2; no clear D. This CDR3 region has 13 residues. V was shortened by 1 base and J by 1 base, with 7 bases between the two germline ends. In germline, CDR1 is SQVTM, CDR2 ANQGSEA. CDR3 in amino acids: CSVEGHNNYGYTF. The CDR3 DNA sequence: TGCAGCGTTGAAGGCCACAATAACTATGGCTACACCTTC.

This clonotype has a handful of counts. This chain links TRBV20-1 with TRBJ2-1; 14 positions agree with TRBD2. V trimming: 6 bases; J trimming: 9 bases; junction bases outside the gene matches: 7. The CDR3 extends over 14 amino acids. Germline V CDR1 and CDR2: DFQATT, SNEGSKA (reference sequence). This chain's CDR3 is CSASGLAGVFEQFF. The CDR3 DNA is TGCAGTGCCTCGGGACTAGCGGGAGTATTTGAGCAGTTCTTC.

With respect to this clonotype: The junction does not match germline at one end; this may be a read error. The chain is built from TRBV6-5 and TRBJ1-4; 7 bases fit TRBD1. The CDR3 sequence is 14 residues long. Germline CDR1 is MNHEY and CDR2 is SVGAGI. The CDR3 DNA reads TGTGCCGGCAGTTCAACAGGGGTGTTTGAAAAACTGTTTTTT. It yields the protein CAGSSTGVFEKLFF.

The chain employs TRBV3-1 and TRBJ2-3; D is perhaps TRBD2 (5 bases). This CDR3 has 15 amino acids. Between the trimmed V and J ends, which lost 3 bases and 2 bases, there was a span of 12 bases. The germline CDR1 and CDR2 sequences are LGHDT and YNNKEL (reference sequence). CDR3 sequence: CASSHTREPTDTQYF. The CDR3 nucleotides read TGTGCCAGCAGCCATACGAGGGAGCCCACAGATACGCAGTATTTT.

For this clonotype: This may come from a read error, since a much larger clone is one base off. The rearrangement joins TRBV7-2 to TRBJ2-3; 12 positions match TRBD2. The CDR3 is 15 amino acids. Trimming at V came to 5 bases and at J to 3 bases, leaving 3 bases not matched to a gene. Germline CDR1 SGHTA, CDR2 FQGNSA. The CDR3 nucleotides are TGTGCCAGCAGCATAACTAGCGGGAGGACAGATACGCAGTATTTT. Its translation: CASSITSGRTDTQYF.

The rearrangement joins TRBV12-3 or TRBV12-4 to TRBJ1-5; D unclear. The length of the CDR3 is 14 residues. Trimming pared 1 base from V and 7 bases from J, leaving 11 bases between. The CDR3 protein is CASSLGRRAQPQHF. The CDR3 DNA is TGTGCCAGCAGTTTAGGGCGGAGAGCCCAGCCCCAGCATTTT.

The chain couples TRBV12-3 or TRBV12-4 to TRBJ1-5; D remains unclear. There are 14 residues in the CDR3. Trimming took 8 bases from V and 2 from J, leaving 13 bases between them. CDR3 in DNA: TGTGCCAGCGGTCGGCAGGCTGGCAATCAGCCCCAGCATTTT. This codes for CASGRQAGNQPQHF.

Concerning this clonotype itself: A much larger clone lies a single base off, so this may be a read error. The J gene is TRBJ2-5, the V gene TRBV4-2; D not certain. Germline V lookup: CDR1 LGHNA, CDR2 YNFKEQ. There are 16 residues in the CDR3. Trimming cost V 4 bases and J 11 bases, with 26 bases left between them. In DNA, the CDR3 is TGTGCCAGCAGCCCGGAAGCGACGAGTGGGTCGAATGAGCAGTACTTC. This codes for CASSPEATSGSNEQYF.

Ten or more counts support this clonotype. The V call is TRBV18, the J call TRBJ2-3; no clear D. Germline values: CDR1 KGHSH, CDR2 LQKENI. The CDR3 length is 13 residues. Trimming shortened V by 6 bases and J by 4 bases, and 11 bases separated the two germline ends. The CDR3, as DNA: TGTGCCAGCTCGACCGAAAGCGCAGATACGCAGTATTTT. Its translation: CASSTESADTQYF.

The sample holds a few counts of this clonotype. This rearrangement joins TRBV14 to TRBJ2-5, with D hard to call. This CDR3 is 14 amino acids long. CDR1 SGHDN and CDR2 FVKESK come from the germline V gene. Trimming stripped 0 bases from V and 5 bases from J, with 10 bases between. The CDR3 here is CASSQDLSLETQYF. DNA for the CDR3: TGTGCCAGCAGCCAAGATCTCAGTTTGGAGACCCAGTACTTC.